The 18 T cell receptor beta chains presented below share a single source sample, sequenced in a study of T cells in localized non-small cell lung cancer. Using immunoSEQ multiplex PCR, the repertoire was profiled, and TCRdb retains in-frame clones only, with some absent. Altogether around 1,400 clones are present, over 15% being singletons, with the ten largest covering more than 15%. The source material was lung tumor tissue, sampled before any cancer treatment. The receptors shown here come from a female donor older than 55 with stage I squamous cell lung carcinoma.

The rearrangement links TRBV5-1 to TRBJ1-2, with no clear D. The germline gives CDR1 SGHRS, CDR2 YFSETQ. The V end was cut by 3 bases, the J end by 2 bases, with 11 bases between. The CDR3 has 14 amino acids. The DNA for the CDR3 is TGCGCCAGCAGCTCCGGAGGCAGAAACTATGGCTACACCTTC. It codes for CASSSGGRNYGYTF. The entire variable domain, with the rest obtained from reference TRBV5-1 and TRBJ1-2, is as follows: KAGVTQTPRYLIKTRGQQVTLSCSPISGHRSVSWYQQTPGQGLQFLFEYFSETQRNKGNFPGRFSGRQFSNSRSEMNVSTLELGDSALYLCASSSGGRNYGYTFGSGTRLTVV.

This clone was picked up a small number of times. The V call is TRBV11-3, the J call TRBJ2-5; D tentatively fits TRBD1 or TRBD2 (6 bases each). CDR1 is SGHNT and CDR2 is YENEEA in the germline V gene. This CDR3 has 16 amino acids. Trimming shortened V by 3 bases and J by 5 bases, and 19 bases separated the two germline ends. The CDR3 here is CASSFRVGGRGETQYF. Written as DNA, the CDR3 is TGTGCCAGCAGCTTCCGCGTTGGGGGGCGCGGCGAGACCCAGTACTTC.

The rearrangement links TRBV9 to TRBJ2-2; D not certain. Per the germline V gene, CDR1 is SGDLS and CDR2 is YYNGEE. This CDR3 contains 14 residues. V was shortened by 7 bases and J by 3 bases, with 13 bases between the two germline ends. In DNA form, the CDR3 reads TGTGCCAGCGGCCAAGAGATCTACACCGGGGAGCTGTTTTTT. Translating it yields CASGQEIYTGELFF.

This clone was counted a few times. The CDR3 is CASRRGSSGELFF. CDR3 coding DNA: TGTGCCAGCAGACGCGGTAGTTCCGGGGAGCTGTTTTTT. V gene TRBV7-2 combines with J gene TRBJ2-2; D remains unclear. Germline CDR1 is SGHTA and CDR2 is FQGNSA. CDR3 size: 13 residues. The V end lost 6 bases, the J end lost 6 bases, and 11 bases lay between the germline ends.

In its sample, this clone ranks as medium-sized. J is TRBJ2-1 and V is TRBV6-8; 13 bases agree with TRBD2. The CDR3 is 17 residues long. Trimming at V came to 6 bases and at J to 4 bases, leaving 9 bases not matched to a gene. Germline loops: CDR1 MNHGY, CDR2 SAAAGT. CDR3 sequence (DNA): TGTGCCAGCAGCCCCCGGACTAGCGGGAGTCGGTACAATGAGCAGTTCTTC. It translates to CASSPRTSGSRYNEQFF.

This sequence joins TRBV28 and TRBJ2-7; the match to TRBD1 covers 10 bases. Germline CDR1 reads MDHEN; CDR2 reads SYDVKM. This CDR3 has 18 amino acids. J was trimmed by 4 bases and V by 6 bases; bases with no gene match: 18. CDR3 DNA sequence: TGTGCCAGCAGCTTCCGCGTTGCTTCGGGACAGGGGTCATACGAGCAGTACTTC. It encodes CASSFRVASGQGSYEQYF.

This clone was detected only a few times. Compared with germline, one end of the junction differs, possibly owing to a read error. This chain uses TRBV6-8 with TRBJ2-2; 7 nucleotides line up with TRBD2. The CDR3 has 17 amino acids. Per germline, CDR1 MNHGY and CDR2 SAAAGT. The CDR3 is CAISVTSTHGNTGELFF. The CDR3 nucleotides read TGTGCCATCAGTGTGACTAGCACTCATGGGAACACCGGGGAGCTGTTTTTT.

This clone is labeled medium-sized (0.01 to 0.1%). V gene TRBV6-8 combines with J gene TRBJ2-7; 13 nucleotides align to TRBD2. The junction had 4 bases not matched to a gene; V was cut back by 11 bases and J by 3 bases. Germline V gene data show CDR1 as MNHGY and CDR2 as SAAAGT. CDR3 length: 13 residues. CDR3 in DNA: TGTGCCTCTCGGACTAGCGGGAGCTACGAGCAGTACTTC. Protein: CASRTSGSYEQYF.

By proportion, this clone is medium-sized. This chain connects TRBV11-3 to TRBJ1-3; D remains ambiguous. CDR1 and CDR2 (germline): SGHNT, YENEEA. This CDR3 spans 15 amino acids. The V end lost 2 bases, the J end lost 14 bases, and 22 bases lay between the germline ends. The CDR3 sequence: CASSLLGRPGSDVYF. The DNA for the CDR3 is TGTGCCAGCAGCTTACTTGGTAGGCCTGGAAGTGATGTATATTTT.

This chain uses TRBV29-1 with TRBJ2-7; 7 bases line up with TRBD2. J gave up 3 bases and V 4 bases, and 9 bases lay outside the gene matches. This CDR3 contains 14 residues. Per germline, CDR1 SQVTM and CDR2 ANQGSEA. CDR3 residues: CSVVGDRTSYEQYF. As DNA, the CDR3 is TGCAGCGTTGTGGGGGATCGGACTAGCTACGAGCAGTACTTC.

The rearrangement uses TRBV29-1 and TRBJ2-1; 8 bases agree with TRBD2. V gave up 5 bases and J gave up 4 bases; unmatched junction bases: 13. The CDR3 loop spans 16 amino acids. CDR1 is SQVTM and CDR2 is ANQGSEA in the germline V gene. CDR3 sequence (DNA): TGCAGCGTTTATGGACCCTTAGCGGGATTGTACAATGAGCAGTTCTTC. It specifies CSVYGPLAGLYNEQFF.

The chain recombines TRBV28 with TRBJ2-1, with a possible D match to TRBD2 (7 bases). Trimming removed 7 bases from V and 7 bases from J, with 20 bases in between. Germline V gene data show CDR1 as MDHEN and CDR2 as SYDVKM. CDR3 size: 15 residues. This CDR3 is CASILGGAAGNEQFF. CDR3 bases: TGTGCCAGCATCTTGGGGGGGGCCGCGGGGAATGAGCAGTTCTTC.

J is TRBJ2-2 and V is TRBV10-2; 8 bases are a match to TRBD2. V shed 4 bases and J 7 bases; nucleotides not matched to a gene: 5. The CDR3 loop spans 14 amino acids. Germline V CDR1 and CDR2: WSHSY, SAAADI. The CDR3 sequence is CASSAGTRYGELFF. The CDR3 bases are TGCGCCAGCAGTGCCGGGACTAGGTACGGGGAGCTGTTTTTT.

This clone is large in the sample. This rearrangement joins TRBV6-8 to TRBJ2-7; TRBD1 aligns across 7 bases. The germline V gene has CDR1 MNHGY and CDR2 SAAAGT. The CDR3 has 15 residues. After removal of 2 bases from V and 4 bases from J, the junction contained 8 bases not matched to a gene. The CDR3 DNA reads as TGTGCCAGCAGTTACGACGGGACAGCCGAGTACGAGCAGTACTTC. This gives the protein CASSYDGTAEYEQYF.

The chain links TRBV6-8 to TRBJ2-3; the D gene is possibly TRBD1 (5 bases). Germline V gives CDR1 MNHGY, CDR2 SAAAGT. V was clipped by 6 bases and J by 1 base, with 8 bases between them. The CDR3 runs 13 residues. This chain's CDR3 is CASRQERTDTQYF. CDR3 nucleotide sequence: TGTGCCAGCAGACAGGAGCGCACAGATACGCAGTATTTT.

In this sample, this clone is large. V and J are TRBV9 and TRBJ2-7; tentative D call: TRBD1 (6 bases). Trimming stripped 4 bases from V and 2 bases from J, with 13 bases between. Germline V lookup: CDR1 SGDLS, CDR2 YYNGEE. There are 14 residues in the CDR3. Written as DNA, the CDR3 is TGTGCCAGCAGCCCGGCCGGGACACCCTACGAGCAGTACTTC. Encoded protein: CASSPAGTPYEQYF.

The chain recombines TRBV28 with TRBJ2-7; D possibly corresponds to TRBD1 (6 bases). The V end was cut by 2 bases, the J end by 6 bases, with 11 bases between. The CDR3 covers 13 residues. Per germline, CDR1 MDHEN and CDR2 SYDVKM. In nucleotides, the CDR3 is TGTGCCAGCAGTTTAGGGGGCCGGGGCGAGCAGTACTTC. Encoded protein: CASSLGGRGEQYF. Together with reference TRBV28 and TRBJ2-7, the CDR3 gives the full variable domain: DVKVTQSSRYLVKRTGEKVFLECVQDMDHENMFWYRQDPGLGLRLIYFSYDVKMKEKGDIPEGYSVSREKKERFSLILESASTNQTSMYLCASSLGGRGEQYFGPGTRLTVT.

This clone was counted only a few times. The chain uses TRBV30 and TRBJ2-5; 8 nucleotides align to TRBD1. Germline lookup yields CDR1 GTSNPN and CDR2 SVGIG (reference sequence). After removal of 7 bases from V and 4 bases from J, the junction contained 5 bases not matched to a gene. The CDR3 is made up of 12 amino acids. This CDR3 reads CAFRRGPETQYF. For the CDR3, the DNA is TGTGCCTTTCGCAGGGGGCCAGAGACCCAGTACTTC. Looking up the rest from reference TRBV30 and TRBJ2-5 gives the full variable domain: SQTIHQWPATLVQPVGSPLSLECTVEGTSNPNLYWYRQAAGRGLQLLFYSVGIGQISSEVPQNLSASRPQDRQFILSSKKLLLSDSGFYLCAFRRGPETQYFGPGTRLLVL.